The rows below give T cell receptor beta chains drawn from one sample of a study of blood T cell repertoires in COVID-19. The repertoire was sequenced with immunoSEQ multiplex PCR; TCRdb's copy has only in-frame clones and lacks some. Among under 500,000 clones listed, 85% to 90% were seen once. The sample taken for sequencing was peripheral blood. Receptors were obtained from a woman aged 30 to 39 with acute or convalescent COVID-19. Each CDR3 is given with its conserved first and last residue. Each record gives: V gene, clone size, D gene, J gene, CDR3 DNA, CDR3 protein. The D gene is left open where the match is weak. Some rows mark clone size as missing; the rest say once, few, many or name a class of expanded clone.

v_gene: TRBV5-4; abundance: NA; d_gene: NA; j_gene: TRBJ1-1; CDR3nt: TGTGCCAGCAGCCCGGGTGGCACTGAAGCTTTCTTT; CDR3aa: CASSPGGTEAFF
v_gene: TRBV19; abundance: once; d_gene: TRBD1; j_gene: TRBJ1-2; CDR3nt: TGTGCCAGTAGTCCGGGACAGTACTATGGCTACACCTTC; CDR3aa: CASSPGQYYGYTF
v_gene: TRBV7-2; abundance: NA; d_gene: TRBD2; j_gene: TRBJ2-7; CDR3nt: TGTGCCAGCAGCCCTTTTCGACTAGCGGGGGCCGGCGAGCAGTACTTC; CDR3aa: CASSPFRLAGAGEQYF
v_gene: TRBV5-6; abundance: once; d_gene: NA; j_gene: TRBJ1-3; CDR3nt: TGTGCCAGCAGCCCGAGCCAATCTGGAAACACCATATATTTT; CDR3aa: CASSPSQSGNTIYF
v_gene: TRBV29-1; abundance: NA; d_gene: TRBD1; j_gene: TRBJ1-1; CDR3nt: TGCAGCGTTGCCTACGGGGACAGCCAAAAAGCTTTCTTT; CDR3aa: CSVAYGDSQKAFF
v_gene: TRBV12-5; abundance: NA; d_gene: TRBD1; j_gene: TRBJ2-5; CDR3nt: TGTGCTAGTGATTTGGGGACAGGGGGCCAAGAGACCCAGTACTTC; CDR3aa: CASDLGTGGQETQYF
v_gene: TRBV5-5; abundance: few; d_gene: NA; j_gene: TRBJ1-6; CDR3nt: TGTGCCAGCAGTGGGGTCGGGGATTCACCCCTCCACTTT; CDR3aa: CASSGVGDSPLHF
v_gene: TRBV28; abundance: NA; d_gene: NA; j_gene: TRBJ2-3; CDR3nt: TGTGCCAGCAGTCCCCTATGGGGGCCAGATACGCAGTATTTT; CDR3aa: CASSPLWGPDTQYF
v_gene: TRBV12-3/TRBV12-4; abundance: once; d_gene: NA; j_gene: TRBJ1-5; CDR3nt: TGTGCCAGCAGTTTGCAGTCAAATCAGCCCCAGCATTTT; CDR3aa: CASSLQSNQPQHF
v_gene: TRBV18; abundance: NA; d_gene: NA; j_gene: TRBJ1-1; CDR3nt: TGTGCCAGCTCACCGTCGGACACATTCAACACTGAAGCTTTCTTT; CDR3aa: CASSPSDTFNTEAFF
v_gene: TRBV25-1; abundance: NA; d_gene: NA; j_gene: TRBJ1-1; CDR3nt: TGTGCCAGCAGTGAGGCAGGGTTGAACACTGAAGCTTTCTTT; CDR3aa: CASSEAGLNTEAFF
v_gene: TRBV2; abundance: once; d_gene: TRBD2; j_gene: TRBJ2-1; CDR3nt: TGTGCCAGTACACTAGCGGGGCCCTACAATGAGCAGTTCTTC; CDR3aa: CASTLAGPYNEQFF
v_gene: TRBV5-6; abundance: NA; d_gene: NA; j_gene: TRBJ2-3; CDR3nt: TGTGCCAGCAGCTTGGGACTAGACACAGATACGCAGTATTTT; CDR3aa: CASSLGLDTDTQYF
v_gene: TRBV5-6; abundance: NA; d_gene: NA; j_gene: TRBJ2-2; CDR3nt: TGTGCCAGCAGCGTTGAGGCTAGCGGGGAGCTGTTTTTT; CDR3aa: CASSVEASGELFF
v_gene: TRBV28; abundance: NA; d_gene: TRBD1; j_gene: TRBJ1-1; CDR3nt: TGTGCCAGCAGTTCGTTGACAGGGCGTATGAACACTGAAGCTTTCTTT; CDR3aa: CASSSLTGRMNTEAFF
v_gene: TRBV9; abundance: NA; d_gene: NA; j_gene: TRBJ2-1; CDR3nt: TGTGCCAGCAGCGGACAGAAATTTAATGAGCAGTTCTTC; CDR3aa: CASSGQKFNEQFF
v_gene: TRBV5-1; abundance: NA; d_gene: TRBD1; j_gene: TRBJ2-4; CDR3nt: TGCGCCAGCAGCCTCCAGGGGGTGAGCGCCTGGTACTTC; CDR3aa: CASSLQGVSAWYF
v_gene: TRBV3-1/TRBV3-2; abundance: NA; d_gene: NA; j_gene: TRBJ1-4; CDR3nt: TGTGCCAGCAGCCACCATACAGGGAGAGGAAATGAAAAACTGTTTTTT; CDR3aa: CASSHHTGRGNEKLFF
v_gene: TRBV30; abundance: NA; d_gene: TRBD1; j_gene: TRBJ2-1; CDR3nt: TGTGCCTGGAGGCCCGACAGGGGTCCCATGGCCTACAATGAGCAGTTCTTC; CDR3aa: CAWRPDRGPMAYNEQFF
v_gene: TRBV9; abundance: NA; d_gene: TRBD1; j_gene: TRBJ2-2; CDR3nt: TGTGCCAGCAGCCAGAGACAGGGTACGGCCGGGGAGCTGTTTTTT; CDR3aa: CASSQRQGTAGELFF
v_gene: TRBV12-3/TRBV12-4; abundance: NA; d_gene: NA; j_gene: TRBJ1-2; CDR3nt: TGTGCCAGCAACCGGGGACTCGGAGGCTACACCTTC; CDR3aa: CASNRGLGGYTF
v_gene: TRBV28; abundance: NA; d_gene: NA; j_gene: TRBJ2-7; CDR3nt: TGTGCCAGCAGTTTACCGGGGATGGTCTACGAGCAGTACTTC; CDR3aa: CASSLPGMVYEQYF
v_gene: TRBV6-1; abundance: NA; d_gene: NA; j_gene: TRBJ2-7; CDR3nt: TGTGCCAGCAGTGAGAATGGGCTGAAGGAGCAGTACTTC; CDR3aa: CASSENGLKEQYF
v_gene: TRBV12-1; abundance: NA; d_gene: NA; j_gene: TRBJ2-1; CDR3nt: TGTGCCAGCAGCCGACGTACAGGGAATGAGCAGTTCTTC; CDR3aa: CASSRRTGNEQFF
v_gene: TRBV2; abundance: once; d_gene: TRBD1; j_gene: TRBJ2-2; CDR3nt: TGTGCCAGCAACAGGCCGGGACAGGGGAACACCGGGGAGCTGTTTTTT; CDR3aa: CASNRPGQGNTGELFF
v_gene: TRBV3-1/TRBV3-2; abundance: NA; d_gene: NA; j_gene: TRBJ2-1; CDR3nt: TGTGCCAGCAGCCATACCTACAATGAGCAGTTCTTC; CDR3aa: CASSHTYNEQFF
v_gene: TRBV5-8; abundance: NA; d_gene: NA; j_gene: TRBJ1-1; CDR3nt: TGTGCCAGCACCCCCAAAATGAACACTGAAGCTTTCTTT; CDR3aa: CASTPKMNTEAFF
v_gene: TRBV28; abundance: NA; d_gene: TRBD2; j_gene: TRBJ2-7; CDR3nt: TGTGCCAGCAGACGGGGGGTCCTATACGAGCAGTACTTC; CDR3aa: CASRRGVLYEQYF
v_gene: TRBV6-5; abundance: NA; d_gene: NA; j_gene: TRBJ2-5; CDR3nt: TGTGCCAGTAACTACCGACAAGAGACCCAGTACTTC; CDR3aa: CASNYRQETQYF
v_gene: TRBV7-8; abundance: NA; d_gene: TRBD1; j_gene: TRBJ2-5; CDR3nt: TGTGCCAGCAGCCACAGGGGGATGGAGACCCAGTACTTC; CDR3aa: CASSHRGMETQYF
v_gene: TRBV4-1; abundance: NA; d_gene: TRBD1; j_gene: TRBJ1-4; CDR3nt: TGCGCCAGCAGCCCCAACAGGGGAAGTAATGAAAAACTGTTTTTT; CDR3aa: CASSPNRGSNEKLFF
v_gene: TRBV7-9; abundance: NA; d_gene: NA; j_gene: TRBJ1-2; CDR3nt: TGTGCCAGCAGCTCTATTCAGGGTGGCTACACCTTC; CDR3aa: CASSSIQGGYTF
v_gene: TRBV6-1; abundance: NA; d_gene: TRBD1; j_gene: TRBJ2-7; CDR3nt: TGTGCCAGCAGTGAATTCGGGACAGGGACCTACGAGCAGTACTTC; CDR3aa: CASSEFGTGTYEQYF
v_gene: TRBV4-1; abundance: NA; d_gene: NA; j_gene: TRBJ2-7; CDR3nt: TGCGCCAGCAGCCAAGTTGCGAGCGGCACCTACGAGCAGTACTTC; CDR3aa: CASSQVASGTYEQYF
v_gene: TRBV28; abundance: NA; d_gene: NA; j_gene: TRBJ1-6; CDR3nt: TGTGCCAGCAGTTTAAGCGGGTTGTCCTACTCACCCCTCCACTTT; CDR3aa: CASSLSGLSYSPLHF
v_gene: TRBV18; abundance: NA; d_gene: NA; j_gene: TRBJ1-5; CDR3nt: TGTGCCAGCTCACCAGGGAGGGGGGCGATTGATAGCAATCAGCCCCAGCATTTT; CDR3aa: CASSPGRGAIDSNQPQHF
v_gene: TRBV9; abundance: NA; d_gene: NA; j_gene: TRBJ2-1; CDR3nt: TGTGCCAGCACCAACCGGGATGTACAGCTACTTAATGAGCAGTTCTTC; CDR3aa: CASTNRDVQLLNEQFF
v_gene: TRBV6-5; abundance: NA; d_gene: TRBD1; j_gene: TRBJ1-2; CDR3nt: TGTGCCAGCAGTAGGGACAGTATGAACTATGGCTACACCTTC; CDR3aa: CASSRDSMNYGYTF
v_gene: TRBV6-5; abundance: NA; d_gene: NA; j_gene: TRBJ2-5; CDR3nt: TGTGCCAGCAGTTTGAGGACAGCATACCAAGAGACCCAGTACTTC; CDR3aa: CASSLRTAYQETQYF
v_gene: TRBV11-2; abundance: NA; d_gene: NA; j_gene: TRBJ2-2; CDR3nt: TGTGCCAGCAGGAGGACAGTTCTGAACACCGGGGAGCTGTTTTTT; CDR3aa: CASRRTVLNTGELFF
v_gene: TRBV3-1/TRBV3-2; abundance: NA; d_gene: NA; j_gene: TRBJ2-2; CDR3nt: TGTGCCAGCAGCCAAGCCCCGTCCGGGGAGCTGTTTTTT; CDR3aa: CASSQAPSGELFF
v_gene: TRBV11-3; abundance: NA; d_gene: NA; j_gene: TRBJ2-2; CDR3nt: TGTGCCAGCAGCTTAGCAGGCACCGGGGAGCTGTTTTTT; CDR3aa: CASSLAGTGELFF
v_gene: TRBV11-2; abundance: NA; d_gene: NA; j_gene: TRBJ1-4; CDR3nt: TGTGCCAGCAGCTTAGGAATCTGGGGGGCTAATGAAAAACTGTTTTTT; CDR3aa: CASSLGIWGANEKLFF
v_gene: TRBV2; abundance: NA; d_gene: NA; j_gene: TRBJ2-3; CDR3nt: TGTGCCAGCGGGGGGTACACAGATACGCAGTATTTT; CDR3aa: CASGGYTDTQYF
v_gene: TRBV6-6; abundance: few; d_gene: TRBD1; j_gene: TRBJ1-5; CDR3nt: TGTGCCAGCAGTTCGGGACAGGGAGGGGGTCAGCCCCAGCATTTT; CDR3aa: CASSSGQGGGQPQHF
v_gene: TRBV10-3; abundance: NA; d_gene: NA; j_gene: TRBJ2-7; CDR3nt: TGTGCCATCAGTGAGTCGATCCAGGGGTGGCACTACGAGCAGTACTTC; CDR3aa: CAISESIQGWHYEQYF
v_gene: TRBV20-1; abundance: NA; d_gene: NA; j_gene: TRBJ1-2; CDR3nt: TGCAGTGCTAGTGGCTATAACTATGGCTACACCTTC; CDR3aa: CSASGYNYGYTF
v_gene: TRBV7-9; abundance: few; d_gene: NA; j_gene: TRBJ1-1; CDR3nt: TGTGCCAGCAGCACCCAGGAGGGGGGGTTCACTGAAGCTTTCTTT; CDR3aa: CASSTQEGGFTEAFF
v_gene: TRBV25-1; abundance: NA; d_gene: NA; j_gene: TRBJ1-2; CDR3nt: TGTGCCAGCAGTGGCCGGGACACCATCCATGGCTACACCTTC; CDR3aa: CASSGRDTIHGYTF
v_gene: TRBV19; abundance: NA; d_gene: NA; j_gene: TRBJ2-7; CDR3nt: TGTGCCAGTAGTAGCCGGAGGGCCCACGAGCAGTACTTC; CDR3aa: CASSSRRAHEQYF
v_gene: TRBV29-1; abundance: NA; d_gene: TRBD1; j_gene: TRBJ2-1; CDR3nt: TGCAGCGTTCAGGGGGCTAATGAGCAGTTCTTC; CDR3aa: CSVQGANEQFF
v_gene: TRBV27; abundance: few; d_gene: TRBD1; j_gene: TRBJ1-1; CDR3nt: TGTGCCAGCGGCAACAGGGGAGATACTGAAGCTTTCTTT; CDR3aa: CASGNRGDTEAFF
v_gene: TRBV18; abundance: NA; d_gene: NA; j_gene: TRBJ2-7; CDR3nt: TGTGCCAGCTCGTACAGCCTTTCGGACGAGCAGTACTTC; CDR3aa: CASSYSLSDEQYF
v_gene: TRBV10-1; abundance: NA; d_gene: NA; j_gene: TRBJ2-1; CDR3nt: TGCGCCAGCAGTGACGAGGGCGTTACGGTGAATGAGCAGTTCTTC; CDR3aa: CASSDEGVTVNEQFF
v_gene: TRBV4-1; abundance: NA; d_gene: NA; j_gene: TRBJ1-1; CDR3nt: TGCGCCAGCAGCCAACCCCTCTCGGGGAGGACTGAAGCTTTCTTT; CDR3aa: CASSQPLSGRTEAFF
v_gene: TRBV6-5; abundance: few; d_gene: NA; j_gene: TRBJ2-7; CDR3nt: TGTGCCAGCAGAAAGACTCTGCACTACGAGCAGTACTTC; CDR3aa: CASRKTLHYEQYF
v_gene: TRBV27; abundance: NA; d_gene: NA; j_gene: TRBJ1-2; CDR3nt: TGTGCCAGCAGTCCCCGTATGGGGGGTCCCTATGGCTACACCTTC; CDR3aa: CASSPRMGGPYGYTF
v_gene: TRBV5-4; abundance: NA; d_gene: NA; j_gene: TRBJ2-5; CDR3nt: TGTGCCAGCAGCTTGGATGCAGCCTCAGGAGAGACCCAGTACTTC; CDR3aa: CASSLDAASGETQYF
v_gene: TRBV7-8; abundance: NA; d_gene: NA; j_gene: TRBJ1-6; CDR3nt: TGTGCCAGCAGCCCCGTTACAGGCGGATCTAATTCACCCCTCCACTTT; CDR3aa: CASSPVTGGSNSPLHF